This T cell receptor (beta chain) was recovered during a study of regulatory T cells in long-lasting Graves disease. General study points: Study of thyroid tissue was not done, with only peripheral blood studied.

Library construction for TCR beta used iRepertoire HTBI primers and Arm-PCR of CDR3 regions. A single record per CDR3 protein comes from TCRdb applying MiXCR to the multiplex PCR reads. This table holds over 500,000 distinct CDR3 sequences, about 16% found once. Stated time point: newly diagnosed GD, antithyroid drugs for less than 3 months. PBMCs provided the RNA from which the TCR library was made. An endocrinology department located in Xi'an, China, was where the patients came from. The CDR3 runs to 15 residues. Trimming took off 0 bases at V and 2 bases at J, with 7 bases between the two ends. Per germline, CDR1 MNHEY and CDR2 SVGEGT. Of note for this clonotype: Its cognate antigen is unknown.

The same data also went into a second study, on T cells in Graves' hyperthyroidism and ophthalmopathy. As reported in that work: The HTBI set primed first-round TCR CDR3 RT-PCR.

Source: peripheral blood mononuclear cells (PBMCs), taken at new diagnosis, from a patient treated with antithyroid drugs. This receptor was obtained from a man younger than 30 with Graves disease. The chain has TRBV6-2 or TRBV6-3 and TRBJ2-2; D is perhaps TRBD2 (6 bases). CDR3 region: CASSYSGTNTGELFF. The CDR3 bases are TGTGCCAGCAGTTACTCGGGGACTAACACCGGGGAGCTGTTTTTT.